A single sample gave rise to the 11 T cell receptor beta chains below, sequenced in a study of regulatory T cells in long-lasting Graves disease. Researchers made TCR beta libraries by using iRepertoire HTBI primers and running Arm-PCR on CDR3 regions. TCRdb reprocessed the multiplex PCR reads via MiXCR and lists one record per CDR3 protein. The sample yields 300,000 to 350,000 distinct CDR3 sequences, about 18% seen once. Sample time point: persistent/refractory GD, antithyroid drugs over 5 years with positive TRAb. PBMCs provided the RNA from which the TCR library was made. Sequenced here: peripheral blood mononuclear cells (PBMCs), sampled when the disease was refractory, from a patient treated with antithyroid drugs. These receptors were collected from a female donor with Graves disease.

This chain joins TRBV9 and TRBJ2-7; 8 nucleotides match TRBD1. This CDR3 has 15 residues. Germline V lookup: CDR1 SGDLS, CDR2 YYNGEE. Trimming took 0 bases from V and 5 from J; bases not matched to a gene: 7. The CDR3 reads CASSVGPGGINEQYF. DNA for the CDR3: TGTGCCAGCAGCGTAGGTCCAGGGGGCATAAACGAGCAGTACTTC.

This chain links TRBV24-1 with TRBJ1-4; 11 bases are a match to TRBD1. Trimming at V came to 5 bases and at J to 8 bases, leaving 9 bases not matched to a gene. The CDR3 runs to 16 residues. Germline V lookup: CDR1 KGHDR, CDR2 SFDVKD. The CDR3 is CATSAPPGQGDEKLFF. The CDR3 nucleotides are TGTGCCACCAGTGCCCCCCCGGGACAGGGGGACGAAAAACTGTTTTTT.

Concerning this clonotype itself: The CDR3 does not end in the conserved phenylalanine or tryptophan, so this is likely a read error. The chain joins TRBV12-3 or TRBV12-4 to TRBJ2-5; D possibly corresponds to TRBD2 (6 bases). Between the trimmed V and J ends, which lost 6 bases and 2 bases, there was a span of 19 bases. CDR3 length: 16 amino acids. CDR3 residues: CASRRPGAGSQETQYL. The CDR3, as DNA: TGTGCCAGCAGGCGCCCGGGAGCAGGGTCTCAAGAGACCCAGTACCTC.

The genes are TRBV20-1 and TRBJ1-5; 9 bases line up with TRBD1. Germline CDR1 reads DFQATT; CDR2 reads SNEGSKA (reference sequence). The CDR3 length is 16 residues. The junction had 10 bases not matched to a gene; V was cut back by 5 bases and J by 2 bases. CDR3 region: CSAAEQGATGNQPQHF. CDR3 nucleotide sequence: TGCAGTGCTGCCGAACAGGGGGCGACGGGCAATCAGCCCCAGCATTTT.

On this clonotype itself: A read error may be the cause here, since a much bigger clone is one base away. The rearrangement uses TRBV3-1 and TRBJ1-2; no firm D call. Germline-derived CDR1 and CDR2 are LGHDT and YNNKEL (reference sequence). There are 13 residues in the CDR3. Here the CDR3 DNA reads TGTGCCAGCAGCCAAGAGGGAGGGTATGGCCACACCTTC. The encoded protein is CASSQEGGYGHTF.

This clonotype was seen a handful of times. The chain couples TRBV19 to TRBJ1-5; possibly TRBD1 for D (6 bases). CDR3 length: 16 amino acids. In germline, CDR1 is LNHDA, CDR2 SQIVND (reference sequence). Deletions cut 10 bases from V and 7 bases from J, with 26 bases between. The CDR3 DNA follows: TGTGCCACTAAACCCTCAACAGGGTTCCGCGGCCAGCCCCAGCATTTT. Its translation: CATKPSTGFRGQPQHF.

The gene calls are TRBV20-1 and TRBJ2-6, with D maybe TRBD1 (6 bases). Per the germline V gene, CDR1 is DFQATT and CDR2 is SNEGSKA (reference sequence). Trimming shortened V by 2 bases and J by 8 bases, and 16 bases separated the two germline ends. The CDR3 is 15 residues long. The CDR3 spells CSARRWTDYTNVLTF. CDR3 nucleotides: TGCAGTGCTAGACGATGGACAGATTACACCAACGTCCTGACTTTC.

The V gene is TRBV12-5, the J gene TRBJ2-5, with 8 bases that match TRBD2. The CDR3 has 15 amino acids. The V and J ends lost 5 bases and 4 bases, in that order; junction bases with no gene match: 9. Germline CDR1 is LGHNT and CDR2 is FRNRAP. CDR3 DNA sequence: TGTGCTAGTGGTGAGGGACTAGGAGTCCGAGAGACCCAGTACTTC. Its protein is CASGEGLGVRETQYF.

This clonotype was found a few times. The chain combines TRBV28 with TRBJ1-6; perhaps TRBD1 as D (5 bases). This CDR3 is 14 amino acids long. V gave up 6 bases and J gave up 8 bases, with 14 bases separating them. The germline CDR1 and CDR2 sequences are MDHEN and SYDVKM. The CDR3 DNA sequence: TGTGCCAGCAGCCGAGGGGTTCGGCATTCACCCCTCCACTTT. Its translation: CASSRGVRHSPLHF.

This rearrangement joins TRBV4-1 to TRBJ2-7; 8 bases agree with TRBD1. V gave up 4 bases and J gave up 6 bases; unmatched junction bases: 8. This CDR3 comprises 14 residues. Germline CDR1 and CDR2: MGHRA and YSYEKL. The CDR3 nucleotides are TGCGCCAGCAGCCTCGACCAGGGGGCGGCCGAGCAGTACTTC. Translation: CASSLDQGAAEQYF.

This clonotype was seen ten or more times. The V gene is TRBV29-1, the J gene TRBJ2-5; TRBD1 matches at 12 bases. CDR3 length equals 15 residues. Trimming removed 2 bases from V and 4 bases from J; junction bases left unmatched: 5. CDR1 and CDR2 from the germline V gene are SQVTM and ANQGSEA. DNA for the CDR3: TGCAGCGTTGAAAGGGACAGGGGGCGCGCAGAGACCCAGTACTTC. Encoded protein: CSVERDRGRAETQYF.